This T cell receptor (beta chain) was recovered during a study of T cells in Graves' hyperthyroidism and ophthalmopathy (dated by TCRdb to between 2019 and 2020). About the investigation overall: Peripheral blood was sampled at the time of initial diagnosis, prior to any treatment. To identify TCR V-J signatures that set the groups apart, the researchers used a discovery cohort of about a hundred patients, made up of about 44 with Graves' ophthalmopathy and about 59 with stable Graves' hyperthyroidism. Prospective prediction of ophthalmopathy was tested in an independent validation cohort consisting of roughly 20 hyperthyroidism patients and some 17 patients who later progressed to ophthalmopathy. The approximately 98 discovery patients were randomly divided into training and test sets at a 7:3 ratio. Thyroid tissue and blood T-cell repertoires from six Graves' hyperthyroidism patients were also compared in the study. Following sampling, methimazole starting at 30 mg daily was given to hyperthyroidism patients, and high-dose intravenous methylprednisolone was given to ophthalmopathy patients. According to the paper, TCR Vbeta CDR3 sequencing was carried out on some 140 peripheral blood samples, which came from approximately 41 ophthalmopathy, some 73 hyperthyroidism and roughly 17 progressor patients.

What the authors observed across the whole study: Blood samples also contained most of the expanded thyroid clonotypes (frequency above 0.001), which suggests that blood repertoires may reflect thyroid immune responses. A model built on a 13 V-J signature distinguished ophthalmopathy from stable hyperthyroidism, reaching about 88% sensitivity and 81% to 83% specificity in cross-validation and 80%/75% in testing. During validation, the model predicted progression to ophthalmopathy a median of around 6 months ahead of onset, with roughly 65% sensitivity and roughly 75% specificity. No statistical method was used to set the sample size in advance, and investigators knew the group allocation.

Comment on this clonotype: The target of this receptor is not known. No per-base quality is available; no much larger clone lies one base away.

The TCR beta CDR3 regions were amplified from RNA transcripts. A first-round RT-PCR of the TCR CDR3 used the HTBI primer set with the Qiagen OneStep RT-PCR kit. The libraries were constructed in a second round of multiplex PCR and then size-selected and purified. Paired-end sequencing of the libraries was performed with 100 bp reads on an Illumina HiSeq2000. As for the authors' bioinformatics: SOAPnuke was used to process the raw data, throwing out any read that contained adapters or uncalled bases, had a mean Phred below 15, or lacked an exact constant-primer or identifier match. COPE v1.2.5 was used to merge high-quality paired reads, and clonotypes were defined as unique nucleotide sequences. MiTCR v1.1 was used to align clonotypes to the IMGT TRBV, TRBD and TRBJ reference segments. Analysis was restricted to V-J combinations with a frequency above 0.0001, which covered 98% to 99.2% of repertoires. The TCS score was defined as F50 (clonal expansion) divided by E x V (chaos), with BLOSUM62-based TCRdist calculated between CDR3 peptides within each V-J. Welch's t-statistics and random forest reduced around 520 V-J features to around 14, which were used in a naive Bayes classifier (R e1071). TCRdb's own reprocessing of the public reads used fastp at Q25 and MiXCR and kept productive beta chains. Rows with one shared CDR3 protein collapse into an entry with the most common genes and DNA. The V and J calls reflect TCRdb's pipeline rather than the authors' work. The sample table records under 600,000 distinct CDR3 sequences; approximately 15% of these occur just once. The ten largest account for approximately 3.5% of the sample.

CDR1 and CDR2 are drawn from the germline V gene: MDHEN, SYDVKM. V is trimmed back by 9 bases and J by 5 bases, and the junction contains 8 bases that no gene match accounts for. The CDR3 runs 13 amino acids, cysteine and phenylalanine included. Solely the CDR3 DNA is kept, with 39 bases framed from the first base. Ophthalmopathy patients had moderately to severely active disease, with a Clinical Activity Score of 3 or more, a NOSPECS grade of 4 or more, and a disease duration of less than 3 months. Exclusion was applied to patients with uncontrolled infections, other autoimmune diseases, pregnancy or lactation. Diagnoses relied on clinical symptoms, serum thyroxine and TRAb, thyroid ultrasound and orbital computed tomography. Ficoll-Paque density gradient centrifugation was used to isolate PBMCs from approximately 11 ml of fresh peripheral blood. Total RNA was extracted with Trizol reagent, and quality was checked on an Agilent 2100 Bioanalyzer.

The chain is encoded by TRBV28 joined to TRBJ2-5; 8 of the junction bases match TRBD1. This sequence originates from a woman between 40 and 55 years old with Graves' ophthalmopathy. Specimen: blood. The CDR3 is CASKPGGGETQYF. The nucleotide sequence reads TGTGCCAGTAAACCAGGGGGCGGGGAGACCCAGTACTTC.